This is a list of T cell receptor beta chains from one sample in a study of blood T cell repertoires in COVID-19. Libraries were prepared by immunoSEQ multiplex PCR; TCRdb keeps only in-frame clonotypes and omits some of them. This table holds about 220,000 clones, 88% found once. Material for sequencing was PBMCs or T cells enriched from blood (not recorded which). The receptors were sampled from a woman aged 50 to 60 with acute COVID-19. CDR3s include the opening cysteine and the closing phenylalanine or tryptophan. Fields, in order: D gene, V gene, J gene, clone size, CDR3 length, CDR3 DNA, CDR3 protein. A D gene is named only where the DNA matches it firmly. Not all rows give a size; the values are once, few, many and, for expanded clones, a class.

D: .; V: TRBV9; J: TRBJ1-1; size: .; length: 14; DNA: TGTGCCAGCAGCGTACTTGGGGCGAACACTGAAGCTTTCTTT; CDR3: CASSVLGANTEAFF
D: TRBD1; V: TRBV6-5; J: TRBJ2-7; size: .; length: 16; DNA: TGTGCCAGCAGTTCCCCGTACGCAATCACAGGGGTCGAGCAGTACTTC; CDR3: CASSSPYAITGVEQYF
D: .; V: TRBV7-9; J: TRBJ2-7; size: .; length: 15; DNA: TGTGCCAGCAGCTTATCCCACAGAAACTCCTACGAGCAGTACTTC; CDR3: CASSLSHRNSYEQYF
D: TRBD1; V: TRBV27; J: TRBJ2-1; size: .; length: 14; DNA: TGTGCCAGCAAAGGCTACAGGGGAAGAAATGAGCAGTTCTTC; CDR3: CASKGYRGRNEQFF
D: .; V: TRBV12-3/TRBV12-4; J: TRBJ1-6; size: .; length: 12; DNA: TGTGCCAGCAGGGCAGGGTATTCACCCCTCCACTTT; CDR3: CASRAGYSPLHF
D: .; V: TRBV19; J: TRBJ2-2; size: .; length: 14; DNA: TGTGCCAGTAGTCCGGGATCAAACACCGGGGAGCTGTTTTTT; CDR3: CASSPGSNTGELFF
D: .; V: TRBV9; J: TRBJ2-3; size: .; length: 12; DNA: TGTGCCAGCAGCGTAGCGGGAGATACGCAGTATTTT; CDR3: CASSVAGDTQYF
D: TRBD1; V: TRBV9; J: TRBJ1-6; size: .; length: 14; DNA: TGTGCCAGCAGCGTACGACAGGGAGATTCACCCCTCCACTTT; CDR3: CASSVRQGDSPLHF
D: .; V: TRBV27; J: TRBJ2-1; size: .; length: 12; DNA: TGTGCCAGCAGACCACATTCCCTTGTTGAGTTCTTC; CDR3: CASRPHSLVEFF
D: .; V: TRBV29-1; J: TRBJ2-1; size: .; length: 10; DNA: TGCAGCGTTGAGGACTGGACCGCCCTCTTC; CDR3: CSVEDWTALF
D: TRBD2; V: TRBV28; J: TRBJ2-1; size: .; length: 19; DNA: TGTGCCAGCAGTATGTCTAGCGGGAGGGCAAGGGGGAGATACAATGAGCAGTTCTTC; CDR3: CASSMSSGRARGRYNEQFF
D: TRBD2; V: TRBV18; J: TRBJ2-7; size: once; length: 16; DNA: TGTGCCAGCGCAACCAACGGCGGGAGGGCCGAGGGTGAGCAGTACTTC; CDR3: CASATNGGRAEGEQYF
D: TRBD1; V: TRBV6-2/TRBV6-3; J: TRBJ2-7; size: .; length: 14; DNA: TGTGCCAGCAGCTATGACAGGGGAAGGTACGAGCAGTACTTC; CDR3: CASSYDRGRYEQYF
D: .; V: TRBV27; J: TRBJ2-2; size: .; length: 18; DNA: TGTGCCAGCAGTTTAAGCCACGCCGGGACTCCCGCCTCCGGGGAGCTGTTTTTT; CDR3: CASSLSHAGTPASGELFF
D: .; V: TRBV28; J: TRBJ2-5; size: .; length: 15; DNA: TGTGCCAGCAGCCTAGGAGGTGGCACAAAAGAGACCCAGTACTTC; CDR3: CASSLGGGTKETQYF
D: .; V: TRBV28; J: TRBJ1-2; size: few; length: 14; DNA: TGTGCCAGCAGTTTTGTCGGAGCTAACTATGGCTACACCTTC; CDR3: CASSFVGANYGYTF
D: .; V: TRBV5-1; J: TRBJ2-7; size: .; length: 13; DNA: TGCGCCAGCAGCCTACGGGAGTCCTACGAGCAGTACTTC; CDR3: CASSLRESYEQYF
D: TRBD2; V: TRBV13; J: TRBJ2-7; size: .; length: 13; DNA: TGTGCCAGCAGTGGACTAGCGGGATACGAGCAGTACTTC; CDR3: CASSGLAGYEQYF
D: .; V: TRBV5-1; J: TRBJ2-7; size: once; length: 12; DNA: TGCGCCAGCAGAGACAACGAAAACGAGCAGTACTTC; CDR3: CASRDNENEQYF
D: .; V: TRBV6-6; J: TRBJ2-1; size: .; length: 16; DNA: TGTGCCAGCAGTTACTCCGGGGGTAGCTCCTACAATGAGCAGTTCTTC; CDR3: CASSYSGGSSYNEQFF
D: TRBD2; V: TRBV9; J: TRBJ2-1; size: .; length: 15; DNA: TGTGCCAGCACCCCGGGACTATACCCCTACAATGAGCAGTTCTTC; CDR3: CASTPGLYPYNEQFF
D: .; V: TRBV28; J: TRBJ1-4; size: .; length: 15; DNA: TGTGCCAGCAGCTCATCGCCAGGGTCCCATGAAAAACTGTTTTTT; CDR3: CASSSSPGSHEKLFF
D: TRBD1; V: TRBV7-9; J: TRBJ1-2; size: .; length: 13; DNA: TGTGCCAGCAGCTTAGAAGGGGGCAATGGCTACACCTTC; CDR3: CASSLEGGNGYTF
D: .; V: TRBV7-2; J: TRBJ2-1; size: .; length: 14; DNA: TGTGCCAGCAGCTTAAGAAGAAGGGGAAACGAGCAGTTCTTC; CDR3: CASSLRRRGNEQFF
D: .; V: TRBV7-9; J: TRBJ1-1; size: .; length: 12; DNA: TGTGCCAGCAGCCCCGAGGGTCTTTTAGCTTTCTTT; CDR3: CASSPEGLLAFF
D: .; V: TRBV19; J: TRBJ2-1; size: .; length: 13; DNA: TGTGCCAGTAGTATGACAGACTACAATGAGCAGTTCTTC; CDR3: CASSMTDYNEQFF
D: TRBD1; V: TRBV6-5; J: TRBJ1-1; size: .; length: 14; DNA: TGTGCCAGCAGTTACCAGGGGGCGCGGACTGAAGCTTTCTTT; CDR3: CASSYQGARTEAFF
D: TRBD1; V: TRBV6-4; J: TRBJ1-4; size: .; length: 14; DNA: TGTGCCAGCAGTCGAGGACAGGGAGACGAAAAACTGTTTTTT; CDR3: CASSRGQGDEKLFF
D: .; V: TRBV28; J: TRBJ1-1; size: .; length: 15; DNA: TGTGCCAGCAGCTATGTTGGTGAATTGAACACTGAAGCTTTCTTT; CDR3: CASSYVGELNTEAFF